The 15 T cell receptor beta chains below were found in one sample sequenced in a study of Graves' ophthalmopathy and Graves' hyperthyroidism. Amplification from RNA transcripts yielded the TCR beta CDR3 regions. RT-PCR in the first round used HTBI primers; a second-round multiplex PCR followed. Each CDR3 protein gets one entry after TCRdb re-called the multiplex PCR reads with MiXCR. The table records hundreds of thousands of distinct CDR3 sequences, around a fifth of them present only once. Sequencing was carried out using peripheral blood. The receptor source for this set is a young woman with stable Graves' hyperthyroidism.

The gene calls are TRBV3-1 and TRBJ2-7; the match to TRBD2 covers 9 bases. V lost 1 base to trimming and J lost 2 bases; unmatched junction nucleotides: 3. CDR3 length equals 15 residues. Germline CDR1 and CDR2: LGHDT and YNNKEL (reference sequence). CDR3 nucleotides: TGTGCCAGCAGCCAAGCGGGCGGGGGGGCCTACGAGCAGTACTTC. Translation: CASSQAGGGAYEQYF.

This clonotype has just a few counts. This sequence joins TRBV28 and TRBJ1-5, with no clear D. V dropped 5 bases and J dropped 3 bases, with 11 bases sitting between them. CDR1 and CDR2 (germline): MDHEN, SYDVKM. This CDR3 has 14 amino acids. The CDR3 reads CASSQFQVNQPQHF. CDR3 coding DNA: TGTGCCAGCAGTCAATTTCAGGTCAATCAGCCCCAGCATTTT.

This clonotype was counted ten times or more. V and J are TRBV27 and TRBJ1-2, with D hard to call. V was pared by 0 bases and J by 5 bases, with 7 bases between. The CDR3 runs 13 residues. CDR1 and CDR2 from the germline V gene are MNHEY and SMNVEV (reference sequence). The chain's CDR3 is CASSLSQSYGYTF. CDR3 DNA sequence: TGTGCCAGCAGTTTATCGCAAAGTTATGGCTACACCTTC.

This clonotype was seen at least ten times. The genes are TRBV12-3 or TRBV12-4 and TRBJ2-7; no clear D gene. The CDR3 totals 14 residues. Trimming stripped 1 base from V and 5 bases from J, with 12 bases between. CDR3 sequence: CASSLVRPTDEQYF. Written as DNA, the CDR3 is TGTGCCAGCAGTTTAGTCCGACCTACCGACGAGCAGTACTTC.

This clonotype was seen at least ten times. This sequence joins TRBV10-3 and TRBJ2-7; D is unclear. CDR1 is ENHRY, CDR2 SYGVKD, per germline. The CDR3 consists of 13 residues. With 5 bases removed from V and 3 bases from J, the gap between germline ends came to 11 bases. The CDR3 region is CAISLGSGYEQYF. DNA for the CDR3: TGTGCCATCAGTCTGGGATCGGGCTACGAGCAGTACTTC.

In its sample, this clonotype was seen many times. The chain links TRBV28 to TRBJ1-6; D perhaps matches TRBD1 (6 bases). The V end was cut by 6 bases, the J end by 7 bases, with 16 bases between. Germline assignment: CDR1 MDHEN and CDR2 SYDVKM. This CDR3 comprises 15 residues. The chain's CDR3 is CASRLGGPSNSPLHF. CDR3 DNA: TGTGCCAGCAGGCTCGGGGGGCCAAGCAATTCACCCCTCCACTTT.

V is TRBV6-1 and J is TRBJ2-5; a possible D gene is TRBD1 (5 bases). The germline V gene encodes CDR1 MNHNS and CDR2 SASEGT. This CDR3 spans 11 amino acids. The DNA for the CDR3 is TGTGCTTCAGCAGGGATCGAGACCCAGTACTTC. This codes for CASAGIETQYF.

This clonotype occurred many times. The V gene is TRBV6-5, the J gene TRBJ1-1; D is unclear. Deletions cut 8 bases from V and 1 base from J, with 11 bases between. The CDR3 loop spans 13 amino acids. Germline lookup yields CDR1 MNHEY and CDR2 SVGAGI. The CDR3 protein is CASQVTENTEAFF. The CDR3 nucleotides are TGTGCCAGCCAGGTTACCGAGAACACTGAAGCTTTCTTT.

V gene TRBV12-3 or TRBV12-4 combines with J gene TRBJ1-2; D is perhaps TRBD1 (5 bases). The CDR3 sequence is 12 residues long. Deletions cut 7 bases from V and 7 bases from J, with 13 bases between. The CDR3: CASTIPGFGYTF. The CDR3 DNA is TGTGCCAGCACCATCCCAGGGTTTGGCTACACCTTC.

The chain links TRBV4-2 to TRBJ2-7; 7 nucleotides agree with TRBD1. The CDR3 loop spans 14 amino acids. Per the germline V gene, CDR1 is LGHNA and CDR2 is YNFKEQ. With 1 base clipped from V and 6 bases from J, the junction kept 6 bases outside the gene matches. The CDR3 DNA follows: TGTGCCAGCAGCCAAGTGAAGACAGGGACCGAGCAGTACTTC. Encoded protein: CASSQVKTGTEQYF.

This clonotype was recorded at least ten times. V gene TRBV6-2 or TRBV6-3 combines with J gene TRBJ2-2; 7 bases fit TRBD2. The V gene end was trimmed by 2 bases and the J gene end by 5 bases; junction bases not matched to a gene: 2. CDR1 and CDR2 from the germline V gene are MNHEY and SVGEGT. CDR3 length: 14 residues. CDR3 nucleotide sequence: TGTGCCAGCAGTTACGGTAGCGGGACCGGGGAGCTGTTTTTT. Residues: CASSYGSGTGELFF.

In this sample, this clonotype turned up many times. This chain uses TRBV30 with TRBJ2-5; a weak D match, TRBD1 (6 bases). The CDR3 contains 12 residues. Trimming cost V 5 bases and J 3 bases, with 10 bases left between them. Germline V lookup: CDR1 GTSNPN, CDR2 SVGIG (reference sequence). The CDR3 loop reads CAWGQKKETQYF. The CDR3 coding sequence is TGTGCCTGGGGACAGAAGAAAGAGACCCAGTACTTC.

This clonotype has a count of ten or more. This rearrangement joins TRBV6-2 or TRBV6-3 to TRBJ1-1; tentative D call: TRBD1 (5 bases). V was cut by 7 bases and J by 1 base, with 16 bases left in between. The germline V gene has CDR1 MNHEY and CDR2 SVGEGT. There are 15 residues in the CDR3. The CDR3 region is CASKALAQGNTEAFF. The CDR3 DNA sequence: TGTGCCAGCAAAGCCCTCGCCCAGGGGAACACTGAAGCTTTCTTT.

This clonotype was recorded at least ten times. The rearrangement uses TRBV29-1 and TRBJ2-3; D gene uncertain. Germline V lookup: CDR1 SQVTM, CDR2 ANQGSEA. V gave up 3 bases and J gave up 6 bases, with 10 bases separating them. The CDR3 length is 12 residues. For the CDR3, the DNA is TGCAGCGTTGATGGCCCCACCGATACGCAGTATTTT. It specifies CSVDGPTDTQYF.

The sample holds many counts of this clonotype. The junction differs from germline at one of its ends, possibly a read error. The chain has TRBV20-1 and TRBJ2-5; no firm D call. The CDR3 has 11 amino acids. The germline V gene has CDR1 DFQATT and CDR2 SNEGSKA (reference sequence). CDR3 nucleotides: TGCAGTTCTCAGGTTGAAGAAACCCAGTACTTC. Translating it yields CSSQVEETQYF.